This TCR beta chain comes out of a study of shared clonotypes between healthy human individuals. Sequencing used immunoSEQ multiplex PCR; TCRdb keeps in-frame clones, though not all of them. This table has about a million clones, 60% to 80% appearing once. Sequenced input: memory CD4+ T cells from PBMCs. Subset of the sample: CD45RA-negative fraction. The sequence was collected from a man between 18 and 29 years old in good health. Some clones in this sample may be carry-over from other donors' samples.

The CDR3 reads CASSRVRTVNTGELFF. In DNA, the CDR3 is TGTGCCAGCAGCCGCGTCCGGACAGTGAACACCGGGGAGCTGTTTTTT. The genes are TRBV7-8 and TRBJ2-2; a weak D match, TRBD1 (6 bases). The CDR3 loop spans 16 amino acids. The ends were cut back, 5 bases at V and 1 base at J, with 14 bases in the middle. The V gene's germline CDR1 is SGHVS and CDR2 FQNEAQ.